Below are 4 T cell receptor beta chains sequenced from a single sample in a study of blood T cell repertoires in COVID-19. Some clones are missing from TCRdb's copy, which holds only in-frame ones; the method was immunoSEQ multiplex PCR. Of some 31,000 clones listed, roughly nine tenths were seen once; the top ten hold almost 10%. The sequencing input was peripheral blood. Source of these receptors: a human donor with active COVID-19. The donor label of this sample is uncertain.

This chain joins TRBV10-3 and TRBJ1-5; the match to TRBD1 covers 9 bases. Trimming at V came to 5 bases and at J to 5 bases, leaving 4 bases not matched to a gene. From germline, CDR1 is ENHRY and CDR2 SYGVKD. The length of the CDR3 is 14 residues. The CDR3: CAISRDRDHQPQHF. The CDR3, as DNA: TGTGCCATCAGTAGGGACAGGGACCATCAGCCCCAGCATTTT.

The DNA for the CDR3 is TGTGCCAGCATCCGGCCCGGGACAGGACCCTACGAGCAGTACTTC. Its protein product is CASIRPGTGPYEQYF. V and J are TRBV21-1 and TRBJ2-7; whether TRBD1, the table's D call, matches the DNA was not checked. TRBV21-1 is assigned pseudogene status. The CDR3 has 15 amino acids.

This clone was counted a single time. This chain's CDR3 is CASSARDLYSNEQYF. Written as DNA, the CDR3 is TGTGCCAGTAGTGCCCGGGACTTGTATAGCAACGAGCAGTACTTC. This chain links TRBV19 with TRBJ2-7; D possibly corresponds to TRBD2 (6 bases). The germline V and J ends were trimmed by 5 bases and 5 bases, with 19 bases remaining between them. CDR1 and CDR2 (germline): LNHDA, SQIVND (reference sequence). The CDR3 consists of 15 residues.

The rearrangement uses TRBV28 and TRBJ2-4; possibly TRBD2 for D (6 bases). V shed 6 bases and J shed 0 bases, with 12 bases lying between them. The germline V gene has CDR1 MDHEN and CDR2 SYDVKM. The CDR3 spans 15 residues. The chain's CDR3 is CASRSSGLAKNIQYF. The DNA for the CDR3 is TGTGCCAGCAGGAGTAGCGGTCTAGCCAAAAACATTCAGTACTTC.